One and the same sample provided the 32 T cell receptor beta chains below, sequenced in a study of blood T cell repertoires in COVID-19. Measured with immunoSEQ multiplex PCR; TCRdb has only the in-frame clones, and not every one. The table includes 95,000 or so clones, under 90% detected once. The sample was peripheral blood. These receptors were obtained from a woman in her 70s with acute or convalescent COVID-19.

The chain has TRBV28 and TRBJ2-7; tentatively, D is TRBD2 (5 bases). V lost 7 bases, J lost 6 bases, and 28 bases lay in between. This CDR3 is 17 amino acids long. Germline loops: CDR1 MDHEN, CDR2 SYDVKM. CDR3 sequence: CASTRLVGRLIASEQYF. In DNA form, the CDR3 reads TGTGCCAGCACCAGACTTGTTGGTCGCCTTATAGCGTCCGAGCAGTACTTC.

The rearrangement links TRBV29-1 to TRBJ2-5; 8 bases align to TRBD2. The V gene end was trimmed by 6 bases and the J gene end by 7 bases; junction bases not matched to a gene: 10. Per germline, CDR1 SQVTM and CDR2 ANQGSEA. This CDR3 has 13 residues. CDR3 amino acids: CSVSGSWRGTQYF. The CDR3 nucleotides read TGCAGCGTAAGCGGGAGTTGGCGGGGGACCCAGTACTTC.

The CDR3 loop reads CASSPQGGETQYF. For the CDR3, the DNA is TGTGCCAGCAGCCCCCAGGGAGGGGAGACCCAGTACTTC. The rearrangement joins TRBV27 to TRBJ2-5; 7 positions match TRBD2. The CDR3 covers 13 residues. Germline V gene sequence: CDR1 MNHEY, CDR2 SMNVEV (reference sequence). The V gene end was trimmed by 6 bases and the J gene end by 5 bases; junction bases not matched to a gene: 6.

This chain uses TRBV6-1 with TRBJ1-2; 7 bases map to TRBD1. CDR1 is MNHNS and CDR2 is SASEGT in the germline V gene. The trim removed 3 bases at V and 4 bases at J, leaving 11 bases unmatched. This CDR3 comprises 16 residues. The CDR3 here is CASSEGFGTAIYGYTF. CDR3 nucleotide sequence: TGTGCCAGCAGTGAGGGATTCGGGACAGCTATCTATGGCTACACCTTC.

The V and J genes are TRBV19 and TRBJ1-5; TRBD1 aligns across 8 bases. The CDR3 has 12 amino acids. Germline V gene lookup returns CDR1 LNHDA and CDR2 SQIVND (reference sequence). V lost 7 bases to trimming and J lost 5 bases; unmatched junction nucleotides: 1. The CDR3, as DNA: TGTGCCAGTAACAGGGGGGATCAGCCCCAGCATTTT. The encoded protein is CASNRGDQPQHF.

The V and J genes are TRBV5-4 and TRBJ2-4; 7 positions match TRBD2. Germline assignment: CDR1 SGHNT and CDR2 YYREEE (reference sequence). The CDR3 is 15 residues long. V dropped 2 bases and J dropped 2; count of bases not matched to a gene: 4. The CDR3 sequence is CASSFSGTTKNIQYF. The CDR3 DNA reads TGTGCCAGCAGCTTTTCTGGGACTACCAAAAACATTCAGTACTTC.

The chain links TRBV6-2 or TRBV6-3 to TRBJ1-6; possibly TRBD1 for D (5 bases). Trimming took 6 bases from V and 10 from J, leaving 13 bases between them. This CDR3 is 13 amino acids long. Looked up from germline, CDR1 is MNHEY and CDR2 is SVGEGT. CDR3 bases: TGTGCCAGCAGCCAGGGACTCAGGTCACCCCTCCACTTT. Protein product: CASSQGLRSPLHF.

The chain couples TRBV2 to TRBJ1-5; D remains unclear. The CDR3 extends over 16 amino acids. V lost 1 base, J lost 1 base, and 11 bases lay in between. Germline CDR1 reads SNHLY; CDR2 reads FYNNEI. The CDR3 sequence: CASSEGGLASNQPQHF. The CDR3 DNA follows: TGTGCCAGCAGTGAAGGAGGGCTGGCCAGCAATCAGCCCCAGCATTTT.

The chain joins TRBV19 to TRBJ1-2, with TRBD1 identical over 10 bases. V lost 1 base and J lost 8; bases outside the gene matches: 4. The CDR3 spans 14 residues. The germline gives CDR1 LNHDA, CDR2 SQIVND (reference sequence). The DNA of the CDR3 is TGTGCCAGTAGTATAGGAGGGACAGGGGCCGGCTACACCTTC. Encoded protein: CASSIGGTGAGYTF.

The rearrangement joins TRBV14 to TRBJ1-1, with 7 bases fitting TRBD1. Germline CDR1 SGHDN, CDR2 FVKESK. The junction had 5 bases not matched to a gene; V was cut back by 1 base and J by 9 bases. The CDR3 sequence is 13 residues long. The CDR3 coding sequence is TGTGCCAGCAGCCAAGGGGACAGATATAAAGCTTTCTTT. This translates into CASSQGDRYKAFF.

The chain carries TRBV6-1 and TRBJ2-1; D unresolved. V was cut by 3 bases and J by 8 bases, with 8 bases left in between. CDR1 MNHNS and CDR2 SASEGT come from the germline V gene. The CDR3 extends over 12 amino acids. The CDR3 protein is CASSDSVDEQFF. The DNA for the CDR3 is TGTGCCAGCAGTGATTCGGTTGATGAGCAGTTCTTC.

The chain recombines TRBV11-2 with TRBJ2-2, with 8 bases identical to TRBD1. CDR3 size: 15 residues. With V trimmed by 1 base and J by 5 bases, 3 bases remained unmatched. The germline V gene encodes CDR1 SGHAT and CDR2 FQNNGV. CDR3: CASSLVTGGTGELFF. The CDR3 DNA sequence: TGTGCCAGCAGCTTAGTTACAGGGGGGACCGGGGAGCTGTTTTTT.

The gene calls are TRBV28 and TRBJ2-3; a weak D match, TRBD1 (6 bases). The CDR3 sequence is 14 residues long. Germline V gene lookup returns CDR1 MDHEN and CDR2 SYDVKM. V lost 2 bases and J 4 bases, leaving 10 bases between the germline ends. The CDR3 DNA is TGTGCCAGCAGTTTAGCTCAGGGGTCAGATACGCAGTATTTT. It specifies CASSLAQGSDTQYF. Together with reference TRBV28 and TRBJ2-3, the CDR3 gives the full variable domain: DVKVTQSSRYLVKRTGEKVFLECVQDMDHENMFWYRQDPGLGLRLIYFSYDVKMKEKGDIPEGYSVSREKKERFSLILESASTNQTSMYLCASSLAQGSDTQYFGPGTRLTVL.

This clone appeared once. Other DNA sequences in the same sample also yield this CDR3. V and J are TRBV5-1 and TRBJ1-2; 11 positions agree with TRBD1. The CDR3 contains 15 residues. V gave up 3 bases and J gave up 2 bases; unmatched junction bases: 3. The germline V gene encodes CDR1 SGHRS and CDR2 YFSETQ. The CDR3 spells CASSSGTGGNYGYTF. The CDR3 nucleotides are TGCGCCAGCAGCTCCGGGACAGGGGGAAACTATGGCTACACCTTC. Filled out from reference TRBV5-1 and TRBJ1-2, the complete variable domain reads KAGVTQTPRYLIKTRGQQVTLSCSPISGHRSVSWYQQTPGQGLQFLFEYFSETQRNKGNFPGRFSGRQFSNSRSEMNVSTLELGDSALYLCASSSGTGGNYGYTFGSGTRLTVV.

The V and J genes are TRBV30 and TRBJ2-3, with 8 bases fitting TRBD1. The J segment lost 2 bases and the V segment lost 4 bases, leaving 11 bases of the junction unmatched. This CDR3 has 16 amino acids. The germline V gene encodes CDR1 GTSNPN and CDR2 SVGIG (reference sequence). CDR3 protein: CAWTGGVSINTDTQYF. DNA of the CDR3: TGTGCCTGGACAGGGGGCGTATCCATCAACACAGATACGCAGTATTTT.

A single count supports this clone. The chain couples TRBV7-9 to TRBJ1-3; D not resolved. V was clipped by 7 bases and J by 0 bases, with 16 bases between them. The CDR3 is made up of 16 amino acids. The V gene's germline CDR1 is SEHNR and CDR2 FQNEAQ (reference sequence). The CDR3 sequence: CASTASNQNSGNTIYF. DNA for the CDR3: TGTGCCAGCACCGCCTCCAATCAGAACTCTGGAAACACCATATATTTT. Combining the CDR3 with reference TRBV7-9 and TRBJ1-3 gives the whole variable domain DTGVSQNPRHKITKRGQNVTFRCDPISEHNRLYWYRQTLGQGPEFLTYFQNEAQLEKSRLLSDRFSAERPKGSFSTLEIQRTEQGDSAMYLCASTASNQNSGNTIYFGEGSWLTVV.

About this clone: Distinct nucleotide sequences in the sample also encode this CDR3. The CDR3 sequence is CASSPDRDTEAFF. For the CDR3, the DNA is TGTGCCAGCTCACCGGACAGGGACACTGAAGCTTTCTTT. The rearrangement joins TRBV18 to TRBJ1-1, with TRBD1 matching over 8 bases. Germline V gene lookup returns CDR1 KGHSH and CDR2 LQKENI. Unmatched junction bases numbered 0, after V lost 3 bases and J lost 3 bases. The CDR3 consists of 13 residues.

This chain connects TRBV5-1 to TRBJ1-2, with 10 positions matching TRBD1. This CDR3 has 15 residues. Germline lookup yields CDR1 SGHRS and CDR2 YFSETQ. V gave up 4 bases and J gave up 0 bases; unmatched junction bases: 3. This CDR3 reads CASSQGTGANYGYTF. CDR3 nucleotides: TGCGCCAGCAGCCAAGGGACAGGGGCTAACTATGGCTACACCTTC.

This chain connects TRBV6-1 to TRBJ1-5; TRBD1 might be the D (5 bases). Germline assignment: CDR1 MNHNS and CDR2 SASEGT. CDR3 length equals 15 residues. The V end lost 3 bases, the J end lost 6 bases, and 15 bases lay between the germline ends. CDR3 sequence reads: CASSDQGQVFQPQHF. For the CDR3, the DNA is TGTGCCAGCAGTGACCAGGGTCAAGTGTTTCAGCCCCAGCATTTT.

V is TRBV11-1 and J is TRBJ2-1; 8 bases fit TRBD2. Germline values: CDR1 SGHAT, CDR2 FQDESV (reference sequence). The V gene end was trimmed by 5 bases and the J gene end by 9 bases; junction bases not matched to a gene: 12. CDR3 length: 15 residues. CDR3 region: CASSHTGGPTGEQFF. CDR3 nucleotide sequence: TGTGCCAGCAGCCATACGGGGGGGCCTACCGGTGAGCAGTTCTTC.

The V call is TRBV6-5, the J call TRBJ2-1; the D gene is possibly TRBD2 (6 bases). V was cut by 5 bases and J by 0 bases, with 8 bases left in between. The CDR3 is made up of 14 amino acids. The germline V gene encodes CDR1 MNHEY and CDR2 SVGAGI. The CDR3 nucleotides read TGTGCCAGCAGTCGGGAGCCCTCCTACAATGAGCAGTTCTTC. Its translation: CASSREPSYNEQFF.

This rearrangement joins TRBV15 to TRBJ1-6, with 7 bases identical to TRBD1. The CDR3 covers 15 residues. With V trimmed by 5 bases and J by 7 bases, 8 bases remained unmatched. CDR1 is LNHNV, CDR2 YYDKDF, per germline (reference sequence). The CDR3 nucleotides read TGTGCCACCAGCTTTAAGGACAGGCACAATTCACCCCTCCACTTT. It specifies CATSFKDRHNSPLHF. The full variable domain, with the rest looked up from reference TRBV15 and TRBJ1-6, is DAMVIQNPRYQVTQFGKPVTLSCSQTLNHNVMYWYQQKSSQAPKLLFHYYDKDFNNEADTPDNFQSRRPNTSFCFLDIRSPGLGDTAMYLCATSFKDRHNSPLHFGNGTRLTVT.

This chain joins TRBV2 and TRBJ1-5, with D hard to call. In germline, CDR1 is SNHLY, CDR2 FYNNEI. Trimming stripped 1 base from V and 6 bases from J, with 10 bases between. The CDR3 sequence is 14 residues long. CDR3 coding DNA: TGTGCCAGCAGTGAAGGCGGGTCGGGTCAGCCCCAGCATTTT. Amino acids: CASSEGGSGQPQHF.

The chain is built from TRBV3-1 (or the pseudogene TRBV3-2) and TRBJ2-7; 8 bases map to TRBD1. From germline, CDR1 is LGHDT and CDR2 YNNKEL (reference sequence). Trimming at V came to 0 bases and at J to 2 bases, leaving 3 bases not matched to a gene. The CDR3 runs 15 residues. The DNA of the CDR3 is TGTGCCAGCAGCCAAGAAGCCAGGGGGCCCTACGAGCAGTACTTC. Encoded protein: CASSQEARGPYEQYF.

The chain carries TRBV19 and TRBJ1-2; 11 bases line up with TRBD1. V lost 9 bases and J lost 7; bases outside the gene matches: 7. The length of the CDR3 is 13 residues. Germline CDR1 LNHDA, CDR2 SQIVND (reference sequence). The CDR3 region has the DNA TGTGCCAGCCTTGGACAGGGGGCAAGTGGCTACACCTTC. Amino acid sequence: CASLGQGASGYTF. Based on the CDR3 plus reference TRBV19 and TRBJ1-2, the full variable domain is DGGITQSPKYLFRKEGQNVTLSCEQNLNHDAMYWYRQDPGQGLRLIYYSQIVNDFQKGDIAEGYSVSREKKESFPLTVTSAQKNPTAFYLCASLGQGASGYTFGSGTRLTVV.

CDR3 DNA: TGTGCCAGCTCACCAAGTCTAGCCGTCTTAGCCAAAAACATTCAGTACTTC. Translated: CASSPSLAVLAKNIQYF. The chain is built from TRBV18 and TRBJ2-4, with a weak D call TRBD2 (5 bases). There are 17 residues in the CDR3. Per germline, CDR1 KGHSH and CDR2 LQKENI. Trimming took off 2 bases at V and 0 bases at J, with 14 bases between the two ends.

V usage is TRBV28 and J usage is TRBJ1-1; 8 bases match TRBD1. The J segment lost 5 bases and the V segment lost 3 bases, leaving 8 bases of the junction unmatched. The CDR3 is 15 amino acids. Germline CDR1 and CDR2: MDHEN and SYDVKM. The CDR3 DNA reads as TGTGCCAGCAGTTTTTCCCGGACAGGGAAGACTGAAGCTTTCTTT. It codes for CASSFSRTGKTEAFF.

The chain uses TRBV27 and TRBJ2-1, with 8 nucleotides matching TRBD1. The CDR3 covers 18 residues. Unmatched junction bases numbered 8, after V lost 0 bases and J lost 1 base. Germline assignment: CDR1 MNHEY and CDR2 SMNVEV (reference sequence). The CDR3 here is CASSLSRTGLGSYNEQFF. The CDR3 DNA reads TGTGCCAGCAGTTTATCGAGGACAGGGTTAGGGTCCTACAATGAGCAGTTCTTC.

This chain links TRBV7-9 with TRBJ1-6, with D uncertain. The germline V gene encodes CDR1 SEHNR and CDR2 FQNEAQ (reference sequence). The CDR3 runs 15 residues. The ends were cut back, 8 bases at V and 9 bases at J, with 20 bases in the middle. The CDR3 reads CASAREGSISSPLHF. Here the CDR3 DNA reads TGTGCCAGCGCCCGGGAGGGATCCATAAGTTCACCCCTCCACTTT. Combining the CDR3 with reference TRBV7-9 and TRBJ1-6 gives the whole variable domain DTGVSQNPRHKITKRGQNVTFRCDPISEHNRLYWYRQTLGQGPEFLTYFQNEAQLEKSRLLSDRFSAERPKGSFSTLEIQRTEQGDSAMYLCASAREGSISSPLHFGNGTRLTVT.

This sequence joins TRBV19 and TRBJ1-3; tentative D call: TRBD1 (6 bases). Germline V CDR1 and CDR2: LNHDA, SQIVND (reference sequence). Trimming stripped 5 bases from V and 2 bases from J, with 10 bases between. The CDR3 consists of 14 residues. The CDR3 DNA reads as TGTGCCAGTAGTTCCACAGGGCCTGGAAACACCATATATTTT. It is translated as CASSSTGPGNTIYF.

The chain uses TRBV2 and TRBJ2-1; the match to TRBD1 covers 7 bases. The ends lost 7 bases at V and 6 bases at J; junction bases unmatched: 12. The CDR3 length is 15 residues. The germline CDR1 and CDR2 sequences are SNHLY and FYNNEI. The chain's CDR3 is CASNPGQLSGNEQFF. CDR3 DNA: TGTGCCAGCAATCCGGGACAGCTGAGCGGCAATGAGCAGTTCTTC.

The chain couples TRBV6-1 to TRBJ2-1; D is perhaps TRBD2 (6 bases). CDR3 length: 18 amino acids. CDR1 is MNHNS and CDR2 is SASEGT in the germline V gene. V lost 5 bases and J 7 bases, leaving 27 bases between the germline ends. The CDR3 loop is CASSKVPRRDGGSNEQFF. CDR3 coding DNA: TGTGCCAGCAGTAAAGTACCGAGGCGGGATGGGGGATCGAATGAGCAGTTCTTC.